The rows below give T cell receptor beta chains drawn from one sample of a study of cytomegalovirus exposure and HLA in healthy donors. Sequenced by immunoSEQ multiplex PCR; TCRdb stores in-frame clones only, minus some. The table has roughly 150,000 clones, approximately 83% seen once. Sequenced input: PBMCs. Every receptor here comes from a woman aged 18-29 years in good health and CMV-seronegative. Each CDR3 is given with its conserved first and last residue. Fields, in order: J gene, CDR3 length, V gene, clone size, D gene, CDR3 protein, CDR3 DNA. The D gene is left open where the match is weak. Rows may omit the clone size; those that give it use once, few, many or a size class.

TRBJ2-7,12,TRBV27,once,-,CASRNQAHEQYF,TGTGCCAGCAGGAATCAGGCACACGAGCAGTACTTC
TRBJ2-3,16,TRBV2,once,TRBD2,CASSESGGGSTDTQYF,TGTGCCAGCAGTGAGAGCGGGGGCGGTAGCACAGATACGCAGTATTTT
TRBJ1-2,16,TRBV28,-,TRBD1,CASSPLGTGFNYGYTF,TGTGCCAGCAGTCCACTGGGGACAGGGTTTAACTATGGCTACACCTTC
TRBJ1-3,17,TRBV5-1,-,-,CASSLGTDWDSGNTIYF,TGCGCCAGCAGCTTGGGGACGGACTGGGACTCTGGAAACACCATATATTTT
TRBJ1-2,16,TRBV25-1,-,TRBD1,CASSGTGTGLYYGYTF,TGTGCCAGCAGTGGAACCGGGACAGGGCTGTACTATGGCTACACCTTC
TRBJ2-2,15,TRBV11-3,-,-,CASSPLGGGTGELFF,TGTGCCAGCAGCCCCCTAGGGGGGGGCACCGGGGAGCTGTTTTTT
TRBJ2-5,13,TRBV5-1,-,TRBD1,CASRGGAEGTQYF,TGCGCCAGCAGAGGGGGCGCAGAAGGGACCCAGTACTTC
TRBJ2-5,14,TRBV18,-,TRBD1,CASSPGTGRETQYF,TGTGCCAGCTCACCGGGGACAGGGAGAGAGACCCAGTACTTC
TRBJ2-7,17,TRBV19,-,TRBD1,CASSISGTAYGSYEQYF,TGTGCCAGTAGTATATCCGGGACAGCTTACGGCTCCTACGAGCAGTACTTC
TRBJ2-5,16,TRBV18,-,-,CASSPILMTQQETQYF,TGTGCCAGCTCACCGATCCTTATGACACAGCAAGAGACCCAGTACTTC
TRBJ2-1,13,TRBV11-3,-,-,CASSLDFRDEQFF,TGTGCCAGCAGCTTAGATTTCCGGGATGAGCAGTTCTTC
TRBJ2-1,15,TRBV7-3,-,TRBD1,CASSPHRGEKNEQFF,TGTGCCAGCAGCCCTCACAGGGGCGAGAAGAATGAGCAGTTCTTC
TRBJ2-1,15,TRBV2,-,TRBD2,CASSERGGSYNEQFF,TGTGCCAGCAGCGAACGGGGGGGGTCCTACAATGAGCAGTTCTTC
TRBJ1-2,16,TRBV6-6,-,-,CASSSPGTNTNYGYTF,TGTGCCAGCAGTTCCCCCGGGACAAATACTAACTATGGCTACACCTTC
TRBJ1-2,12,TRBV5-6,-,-,CASSLGLYGYTF,TGTGCCAGCAGCTTGGGGCTGTATGGCTACACCTTC
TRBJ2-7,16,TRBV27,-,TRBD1,CASSLSTGQGVYEQYF,TGTGCCAGCAGTTTATCGACCGGACAGGGGGTGTACGAGCAGTACTTC
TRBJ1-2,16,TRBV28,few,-,CASRLRALVRDYGYTF,TGTGCCAGCAGACTAAGAGCTTTAGTCAGGGACTATGGCTACACCTTC
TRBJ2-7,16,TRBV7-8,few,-,CASSRGGGPQSYEQYF,TGTGCCAGCAGCCGAGGGGGGGGGCCACAATCCTACGAGCAGTACTTC
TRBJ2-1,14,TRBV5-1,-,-,CASSSTALYNEQFF,TGCGCCAGCAGCTCGACAGCCCTGTACAATGAGCAGTTCTTC
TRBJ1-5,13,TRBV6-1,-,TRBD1,CASEQGLSQPQHF,TGTGCCAGCGAACAGGGGCTTAGTCAGCCCCAGCATTTT
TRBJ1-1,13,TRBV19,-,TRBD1,CASSTDRAAEAFF,TGTGCCAGTAGCACAGACAGGGCGGCTGAAGCTTTCTTT
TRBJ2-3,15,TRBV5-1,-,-,CASSLWDSSTDTQYF,TGCGCCAGCAGCTTGTGGGACTCTAGCACAGATACGCAGTATTTT